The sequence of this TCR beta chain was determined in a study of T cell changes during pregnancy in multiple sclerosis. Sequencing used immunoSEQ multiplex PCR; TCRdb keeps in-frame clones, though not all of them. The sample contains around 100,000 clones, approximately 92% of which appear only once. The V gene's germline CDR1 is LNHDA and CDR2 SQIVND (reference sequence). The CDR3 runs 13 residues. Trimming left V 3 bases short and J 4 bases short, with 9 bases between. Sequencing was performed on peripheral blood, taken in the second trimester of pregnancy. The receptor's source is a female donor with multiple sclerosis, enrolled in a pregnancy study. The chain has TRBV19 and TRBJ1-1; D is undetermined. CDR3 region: CASSIPRGTEAFF. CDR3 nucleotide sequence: TGTGCCAGTAGTATCCCACGGGGCACTGAAGCTTTCTTT.